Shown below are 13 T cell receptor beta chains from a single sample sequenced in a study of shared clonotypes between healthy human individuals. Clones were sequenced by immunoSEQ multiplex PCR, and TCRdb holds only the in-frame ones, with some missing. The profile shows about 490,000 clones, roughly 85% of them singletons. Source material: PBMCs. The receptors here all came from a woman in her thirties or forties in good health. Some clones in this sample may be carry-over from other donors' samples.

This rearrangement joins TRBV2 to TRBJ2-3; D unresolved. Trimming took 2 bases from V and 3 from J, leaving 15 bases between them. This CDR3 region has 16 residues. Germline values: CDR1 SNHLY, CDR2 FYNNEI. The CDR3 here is CASSERASLWTDTQYF. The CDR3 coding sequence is TGTGCCAGCAGTGAACGTGCTAGTTTGTGGACAGATACGCAGTATTTT.

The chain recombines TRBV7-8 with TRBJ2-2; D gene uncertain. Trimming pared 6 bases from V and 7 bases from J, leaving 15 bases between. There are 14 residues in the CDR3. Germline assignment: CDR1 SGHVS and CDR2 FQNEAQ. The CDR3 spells CASRLSISIGELFF. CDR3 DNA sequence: TGTGCCAGCAGACTGAGTATCAGTATCGGGGAGCTGTTTTTT.

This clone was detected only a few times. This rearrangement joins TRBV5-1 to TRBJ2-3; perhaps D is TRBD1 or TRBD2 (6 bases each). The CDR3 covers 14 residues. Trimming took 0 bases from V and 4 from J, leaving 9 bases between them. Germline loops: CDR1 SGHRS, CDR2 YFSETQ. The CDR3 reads CASSLAGGADTQYF. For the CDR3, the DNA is TGCGCCAGCAGCTTGGCCGGGGGCGCAGATACGCAGTATTTT.

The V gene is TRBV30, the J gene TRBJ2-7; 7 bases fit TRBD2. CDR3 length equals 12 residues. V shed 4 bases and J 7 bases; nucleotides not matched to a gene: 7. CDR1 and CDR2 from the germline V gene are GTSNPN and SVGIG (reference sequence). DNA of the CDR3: TGTGCCTGGACCCGGGGGGTGGGGGAGCAGTACTTC. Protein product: CAWTRGVGEQYF.

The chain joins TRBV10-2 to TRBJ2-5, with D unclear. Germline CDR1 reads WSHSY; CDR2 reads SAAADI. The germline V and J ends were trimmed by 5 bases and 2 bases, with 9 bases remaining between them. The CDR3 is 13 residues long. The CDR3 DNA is TGCGCCAGCAGTTCCCCCCAACAAGAGACCCAGTACTTC. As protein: CASSSPQQETQYF.

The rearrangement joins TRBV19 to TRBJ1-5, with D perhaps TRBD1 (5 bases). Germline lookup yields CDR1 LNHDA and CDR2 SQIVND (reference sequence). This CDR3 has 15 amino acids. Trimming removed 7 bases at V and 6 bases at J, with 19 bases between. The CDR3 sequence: CASTPQRGGSQPQHF. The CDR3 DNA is TGTGCCAGTACCCCCCAACGCGGGGGGAGTCAGCCCCAGCATTTT.

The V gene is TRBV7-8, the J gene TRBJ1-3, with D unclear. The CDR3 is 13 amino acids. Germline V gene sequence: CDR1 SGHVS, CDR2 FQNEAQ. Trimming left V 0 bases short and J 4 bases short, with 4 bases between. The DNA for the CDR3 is TGTGCCAGCAGCTTAGCCGGGGGAAACACCATATATTTT. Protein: CASSLAGGNTIYF.

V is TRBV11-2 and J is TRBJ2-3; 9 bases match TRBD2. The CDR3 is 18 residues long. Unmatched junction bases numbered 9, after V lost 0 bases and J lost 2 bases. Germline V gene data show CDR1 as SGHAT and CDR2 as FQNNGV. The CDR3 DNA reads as TGTGCCAGCAGCTTAGATCTCGCAGCGGGAGGACACACAGATACGCAGTATTTT. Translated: CASSLDLAAGGHTDTQYF.

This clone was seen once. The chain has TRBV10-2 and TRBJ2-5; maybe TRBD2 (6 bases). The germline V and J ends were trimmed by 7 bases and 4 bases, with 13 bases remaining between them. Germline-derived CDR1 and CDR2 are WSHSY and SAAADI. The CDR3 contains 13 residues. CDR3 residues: CASNRERGETQYF. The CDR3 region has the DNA TGCGCCAGCAACCGGGAGCGAGGAGAGACCCAGTACTTC.

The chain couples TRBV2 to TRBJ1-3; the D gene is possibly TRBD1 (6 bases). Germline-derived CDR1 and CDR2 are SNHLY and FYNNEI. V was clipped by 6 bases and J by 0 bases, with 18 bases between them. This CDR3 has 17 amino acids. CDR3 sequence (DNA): TGTGCCAGCAGGCTACAACAGGGAAGCGGCTCTGGAAACACCATATATTTT. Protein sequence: CASRLQQGSGSGNTIYF.

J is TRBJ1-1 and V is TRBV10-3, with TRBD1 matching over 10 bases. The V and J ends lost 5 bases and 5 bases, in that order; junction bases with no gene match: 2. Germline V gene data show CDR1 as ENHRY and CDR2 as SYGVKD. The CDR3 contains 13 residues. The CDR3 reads CAISKDRGTEAFF. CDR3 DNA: TGTGCCATCAGTAAGGACAGGGGGACTGAAGCTTTCTTT.

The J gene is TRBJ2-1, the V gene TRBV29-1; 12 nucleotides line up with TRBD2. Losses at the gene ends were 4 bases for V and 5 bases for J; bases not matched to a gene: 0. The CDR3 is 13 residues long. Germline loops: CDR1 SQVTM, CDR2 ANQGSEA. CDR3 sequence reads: CSVGTSGNNEQFF. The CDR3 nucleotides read TGCAGCGTTGGGACTAGCGGGAACAATGAGCAGTTCTTC.

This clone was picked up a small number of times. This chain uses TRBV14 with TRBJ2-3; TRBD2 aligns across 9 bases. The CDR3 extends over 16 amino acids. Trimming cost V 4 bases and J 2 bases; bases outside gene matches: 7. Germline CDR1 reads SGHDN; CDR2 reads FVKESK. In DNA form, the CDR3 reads TGTGCCAGCAGCCCCTTGCTAGCGGGAATCACAGATACGCAGTATTTT. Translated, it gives CASSPLLAGITDTQYF.